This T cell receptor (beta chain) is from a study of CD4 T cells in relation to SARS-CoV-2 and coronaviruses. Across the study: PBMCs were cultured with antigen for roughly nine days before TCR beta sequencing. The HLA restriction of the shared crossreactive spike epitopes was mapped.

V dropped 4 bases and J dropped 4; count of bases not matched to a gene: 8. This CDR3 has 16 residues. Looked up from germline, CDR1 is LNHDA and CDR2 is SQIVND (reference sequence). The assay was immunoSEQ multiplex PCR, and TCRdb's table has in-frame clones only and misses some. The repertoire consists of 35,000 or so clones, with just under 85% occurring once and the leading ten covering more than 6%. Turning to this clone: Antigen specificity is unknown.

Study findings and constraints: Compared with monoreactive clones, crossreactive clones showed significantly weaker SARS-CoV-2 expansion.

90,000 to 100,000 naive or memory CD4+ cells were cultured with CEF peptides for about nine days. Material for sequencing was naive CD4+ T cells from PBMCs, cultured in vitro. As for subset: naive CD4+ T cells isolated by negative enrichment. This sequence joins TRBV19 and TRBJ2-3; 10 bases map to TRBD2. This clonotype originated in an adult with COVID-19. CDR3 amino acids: CASSKRLAGDSDTQYF. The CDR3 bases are TGTGCCAGTAGTAAAAGGCTAGCGGGAGACTCAGATACGCAGTATTTT.